This record concerns one T cell receptor (beta chain) sequence. Sequencing used immunoSEQ multiplex PCR; TCRdb keeps in-frame clones, though not all of them. Seen here are 350,000 to 450,000 clones, roughly 90% observed once, and the top ten hold roughly 1.2%. This specimen comes from a study of blood T cell repertoires in COVID-19. The sample taken for sequencing was peripheral blood. The receptor's source is a man aged 35-49 years with acute or convalescent COVID-19.

The CDR3 spells CASSTTDDPYNEQFF. The DNA for the CDR3 is TGTGCCAGTAGTACGACAGACGACCCCTACAATGAGCAGTTCTTC. The V gene is TRBV19, the J gene TRBJ2-1; D perhaps matches TRBD1 (5 bases). Germline V CDR1 and CDR2: LNHDA, SQIVND (reference sequence). Trimming removed 4 bases from V and 2 bases from J, with 12 bases in between. The CDR3 spans 15 residues.